This TCR beta chain was recorded in a study of T cell responses to AZD1222 COVID-19 vaccine. Study information: Some second doses came at about 4 weeks and others at about 12 weeks; these were pooled. Whole-study results and caveats: White British ancestry dominated among donors, who included more females, and clonal diversity was possibly underestimated.

TCRdb's copy holds only in-frame clones and misses some; the assay was immunoSEQ multiplex PCR. The data show more than 150,000 clones, with 80% to 95% seen just once and approximately 4.8% held by the top ten. As for this clone: Its specificity is unknown.

Per the germline V gene, CDR1 is SGHTA and CDR2 is FQGNSA. V was clipped by 4 bases and J by 13 bases, with 20 bases between them. The CDR3 totals 15 residues. The material was peripheral blood, obtained on day 0 of AZD1222 vaccination. The clonotype comes from an adult in good health. The gene calls are TRBV7-2 and TRBJ1-6; possibly TRBD1 for D (5 bases). The CDR3, as DNA: TGTGCCAGCAGCTCAAACAGGCGGTTCAGGTCGCCCCTCCACTTT. It yields the protein CASSSNRRFRSPLHF.